Included here is one T cell receptor (beta chain) sequence, with context. Its matching antigen is unknown. This record belongs to a study of T cell responses to AZD1222 COVID-19 vaccine. General study findings and limits: Repertoire samples came only from after the peak T cell response. Per reports, nearly half of all spike-specific TCRs target regions that are unmutated in variants. Baseline seropositivity occurred in only 5 to 7 AZD1222 recipients. Donors in the cohort were predominantly white British and more often female, and clonal diversity was possibly underestimated.

The assay was immunoSEQ multiplex PCR, and TCRdb's table has in-frame clones only and misses some. Of about 120,000 clones in the sample, around 93% were seen once. Germline CDR1 reads LGHDT; CDR2 reads YNNKEL (reference sequence). The trim removed 7 bases at V and 6 bases at J, leaving 8 bases unmatched. CDR3 length: 14 residues. The chain links TRBV3-1 (or the pseudogene TRBV3-2) to TRBJ1-1; 10 bases match TRBD1. This specimen was peripheral blood, taken 28 days after the second AZD1222 dose. This clonotype was obtained from an adult who received the AZD1222 COVID-19 vaccine. The CDR3, as DNA: TGTGCCAGCACCAAGACAGGGGGCGAATCTGAAGCTTTCTTT. This gives the protein CASTKTGGESEAFF.